These 8 T cell receptor beta chains share one sample of origin, sequenced in a study of cytomegalovirus exposure and HLA in healthy donors. Sequencing used immunoSEQ multiplex PCR; TCRdb keeps in-frame clones, though not all of them. The sample carries approximately 300,000 clones, approximately 90% recorded once. Sequenced: PBMCs. The source is a woman aged 18 to 35 in good health and CMV-seronegative.

The chain uses TRBV5-1 and TRBJ2-3, with a tentative D call TRBD1 (8 bases). Germline lookup yields CDR1 SGHRS and CDR2 YFSETQ. The CDR3 is made up of 18 amino acids. V was trimmed by 0 bases and J by 5 bases, leaving 22 bases between them. CDR3 DNA: TGCGCCAGCAGCTTGGCCCCAACCATGACAGGGGAGGGAGATACGCAGTATTTT. Protein: CASSLAPTMTGEGDTQYF.

The DNA for the CDR3 is TGCGCCAGCAGCGAGGAGACAGGGCCGATCTACGAGCAGTACTTC. Translated: CASSEETGPIYEQYF. This chain connects TRBV5-1 to TRBJ2-7, with TRBD1 matching over 7 bases. With 4 bases clipped from V and 3 bases from J, the junction kept 10 bases outside the gene matches. The CDR3 contains 15 residues. The germline CDR1 and CDR2 sequences are SGHRS and YFSETQ.

The chain carries TRBV13 and TRBJ2-3, with TRBD2 as a possible D gene (6 bases). V lost 3 bases and J 6 bases, leaving 10 bases between the germline ends. Germline CDR1 and CDR2: PRHDT and FYEKMQ (reference sequence). The CDR3 totals 13 residues. In DNA form, the CDR3 reads TGTGCCAGCAGCTTCCGAGCGGGTGATACGCAGTATTTT. Its translation is CASSFRAGDTQYF.

The chain employs TRBV15 and TRBJ1-1; 10 bases are shared with TRBD1. The CDR3 is 15 residues long. Germline CDR1 is LNHNV and CDR2 is YYDKDF (reference sequence). After removal of 3 bases from V and 1 base from J, the junction contained 2 bases not matched to a gene. The chain's CDR3 is CATSRTGGGNTEAFF. For the CDR3, the DNA is TGTGCCACCAGCAGGACAGGGGGCGGGAACACTGAAGCTTTCTTT. Together with reference TRBV15 and TRBJ1-1, the CDR3 gives the full variable domain: DAMVIQNPRYQVTQFGKPVTLSCSQTLNHNVMYWYQQKSSQAPKLLFHYYDKDFNNEADTPDNFQSRRPNTSFCFLDIRSPGLGDTAMYLCATSRTGGGNTEAFFGQGTRLTVV.

The chain uses TRBV28 and TRBJ2-7, with D possibly TRBD2 on 6 matching bases. Deletions cut 8 bases from V and 3 bases from J, with 14 bases between. Germline V CDR1 and CDR2: MDHEN, SYDVKM. The CDR3 contains 13 residues. The CDR3 region has the DNA TGTGCCAGCCGGGACTCAACCAACTACGAGCAGTACTTC. This translates into CASRDSTNYEQYF.

The chain's CDR3 is CASSPGEEYGYTF. CDR3 sequence (DNA): TGTGCCAGCAGTCCAGGGGAAGAGTATGGCTACACCTTC. This chain connects TRBV7-3 to TRBJ1-2; D perhaps matches TRBD1 (6 bases). The CDR3 spans 13 residues. CDR1 is SGHTA and CDR2 is FQGTGA in the germline V gene. The V end lost 6 bases, the J end lost 5 bases, and 13 bases lay between the germline ends.

The chain joins TRBV20-1 to TRBJ1-1; TRBD1 is a possible D gene (5 bases). Germline lookup yields CDR1 DFQATT and CDR2 SNEGSKA (reference sequence). The CDR3 is 11 residues long. The CDR3 sequence is CRRGGNTEAFF. The CDR3 nucleotides are TGCAGAAGGGGAGGGAACACTGAAGCTTTCTTT.

The chain joins TRBV27 to TRBJ1-5; no definite D call. CDR1 and CDR2 (germline): MNHEY, SMNVEV (reference sequence). The CDR3 is made up of 13 amino acids. Trimming removed 3 bases from V and 4 bases from J, with 7 bases in between. The CDR3 spells CASSLAGNQPQHF. In DNA, the CDR3 is TGTGCCAGCAGTTTGGCGGGGAATCAGCCCCAGCATTTT.